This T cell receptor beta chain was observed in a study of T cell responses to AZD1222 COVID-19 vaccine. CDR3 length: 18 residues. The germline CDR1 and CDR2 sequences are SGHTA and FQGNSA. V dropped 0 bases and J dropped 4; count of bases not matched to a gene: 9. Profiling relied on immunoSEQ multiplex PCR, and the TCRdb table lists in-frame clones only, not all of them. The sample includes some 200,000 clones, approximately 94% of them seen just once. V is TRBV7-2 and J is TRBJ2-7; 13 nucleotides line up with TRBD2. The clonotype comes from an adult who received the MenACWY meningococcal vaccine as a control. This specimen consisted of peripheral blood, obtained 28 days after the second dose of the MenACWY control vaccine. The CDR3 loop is CASSLAEGLAGSLYEQYF. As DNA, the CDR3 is TGTGCCAGCAGCTTAGCTGAGGGACTAGCGGGATCCTTGTACGAGCAGTACTTC.